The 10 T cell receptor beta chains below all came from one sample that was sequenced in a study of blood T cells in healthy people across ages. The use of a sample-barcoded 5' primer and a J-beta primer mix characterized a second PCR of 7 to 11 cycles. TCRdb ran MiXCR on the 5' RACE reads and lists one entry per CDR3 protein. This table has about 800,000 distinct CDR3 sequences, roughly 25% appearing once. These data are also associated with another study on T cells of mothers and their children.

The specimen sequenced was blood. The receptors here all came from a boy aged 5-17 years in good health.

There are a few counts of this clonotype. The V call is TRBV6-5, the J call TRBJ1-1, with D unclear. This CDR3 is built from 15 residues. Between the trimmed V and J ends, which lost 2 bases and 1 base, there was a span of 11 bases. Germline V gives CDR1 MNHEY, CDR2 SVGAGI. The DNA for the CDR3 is TGTGCCAGCAGTTACGAAGGAGCCGGGAACACTGAAGCTTTCTTT. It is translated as CASSYEGAGNTEAFF.

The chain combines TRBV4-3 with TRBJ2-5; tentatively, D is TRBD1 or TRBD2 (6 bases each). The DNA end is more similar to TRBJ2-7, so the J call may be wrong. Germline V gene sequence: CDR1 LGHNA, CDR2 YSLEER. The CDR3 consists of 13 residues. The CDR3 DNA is TGCGCCAGCAGCCGAGAAGGGGGGTACGAGCAGTACTTC. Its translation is CASSREGGYEQYF.

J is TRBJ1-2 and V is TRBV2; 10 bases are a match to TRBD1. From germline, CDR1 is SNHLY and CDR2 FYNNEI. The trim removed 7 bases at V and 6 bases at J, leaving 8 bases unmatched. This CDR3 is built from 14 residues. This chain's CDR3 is CASTYATGGNGYTF. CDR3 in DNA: TGTGCCAGCACATATGCGACAGGGGGCAATGGCTACACCTTC.

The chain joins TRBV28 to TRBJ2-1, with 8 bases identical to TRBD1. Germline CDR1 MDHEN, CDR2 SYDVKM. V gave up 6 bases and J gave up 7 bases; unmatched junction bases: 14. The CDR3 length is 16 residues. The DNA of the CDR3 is TGTGCCAGCAGCCTATTATTGGACAGGGAAAGGAATGAGCAGTTCTTC. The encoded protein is CASSLLLDRERNEQFF. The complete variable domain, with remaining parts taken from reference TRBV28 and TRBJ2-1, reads DVKVTQSSRYLVKRTGEKVFLECVQDMDHENMFWYRQDPGLGLRLIYFSYDVKMKEKGDIPEGYSVSREKKERFSLILESASTNQTSMYLCASSLLLDRERNEQFFGPGTRLTVL.

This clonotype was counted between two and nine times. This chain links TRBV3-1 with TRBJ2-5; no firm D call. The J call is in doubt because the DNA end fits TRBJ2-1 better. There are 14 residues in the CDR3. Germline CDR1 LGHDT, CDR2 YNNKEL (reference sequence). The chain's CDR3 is CASSQDLQYNEQFF. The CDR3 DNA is TGTGCCAGCAGCCAAGATTTGCAATACAATGAGCAGTTCTTC.

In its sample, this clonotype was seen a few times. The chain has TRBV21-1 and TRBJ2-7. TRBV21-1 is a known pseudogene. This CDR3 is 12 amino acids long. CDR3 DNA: TGTGCCAGCAGCAAATCTAGGAGCGAGCAGTACTTC. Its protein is CASSKSRSEQYF.

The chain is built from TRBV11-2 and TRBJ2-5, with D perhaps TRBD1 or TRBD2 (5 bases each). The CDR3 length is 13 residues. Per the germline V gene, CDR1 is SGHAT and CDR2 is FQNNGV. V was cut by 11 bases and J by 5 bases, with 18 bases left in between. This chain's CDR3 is CASGFGEGETQYF. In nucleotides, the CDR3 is TGTGCCTCAGGGTTCGGTGAGGGGGAGACCCAGTACTTC.

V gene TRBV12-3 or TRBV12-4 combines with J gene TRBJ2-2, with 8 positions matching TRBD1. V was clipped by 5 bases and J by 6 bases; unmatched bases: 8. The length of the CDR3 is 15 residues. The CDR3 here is CASSTSGTGAGELFF. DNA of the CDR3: TGTGCCAGCAGTACATCCGGGACAGGAGCCGGGGAGCTGTTTTTT.

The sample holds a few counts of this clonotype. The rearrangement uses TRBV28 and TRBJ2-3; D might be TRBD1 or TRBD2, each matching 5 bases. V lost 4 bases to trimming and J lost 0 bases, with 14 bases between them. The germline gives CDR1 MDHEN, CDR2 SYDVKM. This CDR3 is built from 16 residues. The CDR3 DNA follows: TGTGCCAGCAGTTCCCCCGGGACGCAGAGCACAGATACGCAGTATTTT. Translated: CASSSPGTQSTDTQYF.

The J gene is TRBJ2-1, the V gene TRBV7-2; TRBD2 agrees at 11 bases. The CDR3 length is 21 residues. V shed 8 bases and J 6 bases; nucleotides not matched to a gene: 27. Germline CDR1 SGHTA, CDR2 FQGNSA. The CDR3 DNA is TGTGCCAGCGTTGGGGATTCAGGGGGAACCAGACTAGCGGGAAATCTCAATGAGCAGTTCTTC. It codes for CASVGDSGGTRLAGNLNEQFF. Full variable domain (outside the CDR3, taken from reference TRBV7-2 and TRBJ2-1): GAGVSQSPSNKVTEKGKDVELRCDPISGHTALYWYRQSLGQGLEFLIYFQGNSAPDKSGLPSDRFSAERTGGSVSTLTIQRTQQEDSAVYLCASVGDSGGTRLAGNLNEQFFGPGTRLTVL.